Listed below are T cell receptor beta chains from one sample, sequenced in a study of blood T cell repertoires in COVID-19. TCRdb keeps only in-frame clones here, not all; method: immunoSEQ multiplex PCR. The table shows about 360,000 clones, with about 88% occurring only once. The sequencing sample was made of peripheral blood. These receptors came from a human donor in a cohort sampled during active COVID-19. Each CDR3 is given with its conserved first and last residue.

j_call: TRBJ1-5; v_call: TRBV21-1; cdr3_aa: CASSKDPYRTQGDQPQHF
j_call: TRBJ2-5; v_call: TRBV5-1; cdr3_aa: CASSLTSGRETQYF
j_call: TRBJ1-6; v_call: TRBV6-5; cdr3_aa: CASRGPGDYNSPLHF
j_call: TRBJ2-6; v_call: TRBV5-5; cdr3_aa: CASSEDRVFSGANVLTF
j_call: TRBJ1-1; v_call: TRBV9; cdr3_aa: CASSVALNTEAFF
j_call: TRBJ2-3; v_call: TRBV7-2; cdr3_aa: CASSPRPSGGPITDKEYF
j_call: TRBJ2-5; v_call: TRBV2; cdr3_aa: CASRQQGGGAAQYF
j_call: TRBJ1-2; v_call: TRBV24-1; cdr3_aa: CATSDPPETGAGYTF
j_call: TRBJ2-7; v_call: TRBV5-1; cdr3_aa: CASSLRPPGQGDYEQYF
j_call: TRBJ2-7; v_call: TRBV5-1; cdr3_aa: CASSGGLDSYEQYF
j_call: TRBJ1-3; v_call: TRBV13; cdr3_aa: CASSLGLAGGGNTIYF
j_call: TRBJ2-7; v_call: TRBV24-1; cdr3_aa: CATSDLRSGEQYF
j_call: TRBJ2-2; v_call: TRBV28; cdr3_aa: CASKKGWRDTGELFF
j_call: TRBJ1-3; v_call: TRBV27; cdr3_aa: CASSPFRDRASGNTIYF
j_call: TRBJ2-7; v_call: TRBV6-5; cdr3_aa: CASSYSPSLREQYF
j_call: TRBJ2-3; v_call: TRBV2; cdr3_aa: CASSFPGHRTDTQYF
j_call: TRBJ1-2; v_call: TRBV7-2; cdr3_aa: CASSLDVGGTGVYGYTF
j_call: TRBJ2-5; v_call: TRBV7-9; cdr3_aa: CASSLTGGPQETQYF
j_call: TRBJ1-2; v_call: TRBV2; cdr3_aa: CASSAHRGFSGGYTF
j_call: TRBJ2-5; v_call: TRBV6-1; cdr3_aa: CASSEGWATETQYF
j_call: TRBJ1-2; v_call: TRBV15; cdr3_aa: CATSREYGGQVGGYTF
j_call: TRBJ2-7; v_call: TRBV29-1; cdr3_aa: CNRGGGASYEQYF
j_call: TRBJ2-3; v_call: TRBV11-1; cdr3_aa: CASSVTSGRITDTQYF
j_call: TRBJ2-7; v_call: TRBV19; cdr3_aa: CASSPMGGVSVKQYF
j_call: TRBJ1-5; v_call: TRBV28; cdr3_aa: CASSFSGGEHQPQHF
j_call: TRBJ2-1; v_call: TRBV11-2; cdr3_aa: CASSAAGTGHSNEQFF
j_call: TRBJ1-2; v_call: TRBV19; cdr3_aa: CASKGLDGSSTRYGYTF
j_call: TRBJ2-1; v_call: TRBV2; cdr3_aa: CASSEDEARVHEQFF
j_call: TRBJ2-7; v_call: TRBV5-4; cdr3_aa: CARSWDRGNEQYF
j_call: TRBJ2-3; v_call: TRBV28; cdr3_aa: CASSPRTGEGDTQYF
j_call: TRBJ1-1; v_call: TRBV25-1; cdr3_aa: CASSEVGQGENTEAFF
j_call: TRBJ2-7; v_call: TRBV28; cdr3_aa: CASSRTGSYEQYF
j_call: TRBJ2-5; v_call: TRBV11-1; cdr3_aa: CASSADYLQETQYF
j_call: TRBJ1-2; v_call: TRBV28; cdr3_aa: CASSLGRGRTF
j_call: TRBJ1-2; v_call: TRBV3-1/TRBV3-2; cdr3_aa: CASTPRGSAYGYTF
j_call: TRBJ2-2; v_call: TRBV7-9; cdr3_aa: CASSPFLRGLGISGELFF
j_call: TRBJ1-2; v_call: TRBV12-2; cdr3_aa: CASRLSRRTTLLYGYTF
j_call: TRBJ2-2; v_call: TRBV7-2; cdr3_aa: CASSFMTGGLDTGELFF
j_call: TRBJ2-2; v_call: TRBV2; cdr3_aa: CASSETTGELFF
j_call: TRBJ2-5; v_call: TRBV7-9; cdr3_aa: CASSSFLAGVEETQYF
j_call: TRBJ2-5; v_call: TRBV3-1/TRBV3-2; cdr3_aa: CASSSTGKETQYF
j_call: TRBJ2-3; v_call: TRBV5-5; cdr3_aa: CASSPLSGGTDTQYF
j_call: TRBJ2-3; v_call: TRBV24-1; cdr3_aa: CATSDGRKTAWGTDTQYF